This T cell receptor beta chain was identified in a study of vaccination and CD4 T cells after COVID-19. Scientists ran DNA taken from cultured CD4+ T cells through the Oncomine TCR Beta short-read assay for sequencing. TCRdb itself ran the PCR reads through MiXCR, one entry per CDR3 protein. The table has under 30,000 distinct CDR3 sequences, 35% to 40% seen once. From germline, CDR1 is MGHRA and CDR2 YSYEKL. V was cut by 1 base and J by 5 bases, with 20 bases left in between. The CDR3 is 17 residues long. Time point denoted: late sampling 161 to 241 days after vaccination in three convalescent patients. Treatment reported: roughly 10-day PBMC culture with coronavirus spike peptide pools or control peptides (ViraFEST assay). A word on this clonotype: The target antigen is unknown.

The clonotype was recovered from a human donor who had recovered from COVID-19. This chain links TRBV4-1 with TRBJ2-5, with D maybe TRBD1 (6 bases). Sequencing used CD4+ T cells from blood, cultured in vitro, obtained about 7 months after SARS-CoV-2 vaccination. The CDR3 DNA sequence: TGCGCCAGCAGCCAAGTAGTGGATCTTACAGGGACCGAGACCCAGTACTTC. It specifies CASSQVVDLTGTETQYF.